The TCR beta chain described here comes from a study of blood T cell repertoires in COVID-19. Some clones are missing from TCRdb's copy, which holds only in-frame ones; the method was immunoSEQ multiplex PCR. This table has about 140,000 clones, 80% appearing once. Trimming took 0 bases from V and 4 from J, leaving 22 bases between them. The CDR3 totals 19 residues. Sequenced: peripheral blood. The receptor was derived from a man between 70 and 80 years old who had recovered from COVID-19. The chain has TRBV23-1 and TRBJ1-5, with unresolved D. TRBV23-1 is reported as an ORF; its role is uncertain. CDR3 nucleotide sequence: TGCGCCAGCAGTCAATCCTGGTCTCTCGGAAGGATGAGGAATCAGCCCCAGCATTTT. Its protein product is CASSQSWSLGRMRNQPQHF.